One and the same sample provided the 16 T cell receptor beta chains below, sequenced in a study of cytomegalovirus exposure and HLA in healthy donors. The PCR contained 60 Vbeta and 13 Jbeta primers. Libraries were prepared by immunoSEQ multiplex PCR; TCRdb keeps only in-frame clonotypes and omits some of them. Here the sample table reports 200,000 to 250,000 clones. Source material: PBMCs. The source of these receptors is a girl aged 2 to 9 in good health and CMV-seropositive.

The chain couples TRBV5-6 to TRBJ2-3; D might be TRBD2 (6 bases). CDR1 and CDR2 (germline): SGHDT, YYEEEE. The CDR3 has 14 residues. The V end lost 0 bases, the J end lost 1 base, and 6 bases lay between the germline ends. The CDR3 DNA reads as TGTGCCAGCAGCTTGGGCGGGGGCACAGATACGCAGTATTTT. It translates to CASSLGGGTDTQYF.

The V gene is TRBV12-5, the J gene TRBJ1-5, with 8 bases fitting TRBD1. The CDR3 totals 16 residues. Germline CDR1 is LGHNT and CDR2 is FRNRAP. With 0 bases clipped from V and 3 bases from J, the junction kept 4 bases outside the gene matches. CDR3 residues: CASGLVGTGFNQPQHF. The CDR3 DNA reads TGTGCTAGTGGTTTGGTTGGGACAGGATTCAATCAGCCCCAGCATTTT.

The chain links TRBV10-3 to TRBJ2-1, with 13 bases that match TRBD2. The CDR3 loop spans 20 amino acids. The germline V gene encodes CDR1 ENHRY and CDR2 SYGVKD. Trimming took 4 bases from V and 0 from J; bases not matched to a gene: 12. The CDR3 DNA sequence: TGTGCCATCAGTGGATCCGGGACTAGCGGGACCATGACCTCCTACAATGAGCAGTTCTTC. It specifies CAISGSGTSGTMTSYNEQFF.

CDR3 sequence: CASSIPSGHSPYREQFF. DNA for the CDR3: TGTGCCAGTAGTATCCCTAGCGGCCATTCCCCTTACCGTGAGCAGTTCTTC. The genes are TRBV19 and TRBJ2-1; 7 nucleotides align to TRBD2. This CDR3 contains 17 residues. Germline V gives CDR1 LNHDA, CDR2 SQIVND (reference sequence). The J segment lost 9 bases and the V segment lost 3 bases, leaving 17 bases of the junction unmatched.

The CDR3 bases are TGTGCCAGCAGCCTGGGCGGGACAGGGGGTTCCCTTAGCACAGATACGCAGTATTTT. This encodes CASSLGGTGGSLSTDTQYF. The rearrangement uses TRBV5-4 and TRBJ2-3; TRBD1 matches at 11 bases. CDR1 and CDR2 (germline): SGHNT, YYREEE (reference sequence). Trimming removed 4 bases from V and 0 bases from J; junction bases left unmatched: 13. This CDR3 comprises 19 residues.

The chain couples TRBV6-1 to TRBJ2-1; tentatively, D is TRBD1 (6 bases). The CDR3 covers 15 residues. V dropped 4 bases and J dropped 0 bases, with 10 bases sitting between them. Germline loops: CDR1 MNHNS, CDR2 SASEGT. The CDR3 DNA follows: TGTGCCAGCAGTGGGACAGCAAACTCCTACAATGAGCAGTTCTTC. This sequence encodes CASSGTANSYNEQFF.

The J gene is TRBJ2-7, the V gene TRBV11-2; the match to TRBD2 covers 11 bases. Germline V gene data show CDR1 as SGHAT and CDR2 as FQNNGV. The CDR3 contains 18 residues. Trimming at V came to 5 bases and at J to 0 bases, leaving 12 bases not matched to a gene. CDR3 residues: CASSKISGRALSSYEQYF. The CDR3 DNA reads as TGTGCCAGCAGCAAAATTAGCGGGAGGGCCCTTAGCTCCTACGAGCAGTACTTC.

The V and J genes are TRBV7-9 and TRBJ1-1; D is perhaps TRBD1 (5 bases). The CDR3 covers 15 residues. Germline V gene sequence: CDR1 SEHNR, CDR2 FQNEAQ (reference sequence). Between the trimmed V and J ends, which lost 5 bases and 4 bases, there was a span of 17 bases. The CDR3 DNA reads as TGTGCCAGCAGCCCCTCCGCAGGGCCGCCCACTGAAGCTTTCTTT. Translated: CASSPSAGPPTEAFF.

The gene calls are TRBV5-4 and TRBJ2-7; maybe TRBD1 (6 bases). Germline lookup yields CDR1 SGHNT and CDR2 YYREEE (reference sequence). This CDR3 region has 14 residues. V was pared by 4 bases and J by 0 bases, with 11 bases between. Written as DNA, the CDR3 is TGTGCCAGCAGCCCTGACAGGAGCTCCTACGAGCAGTACTTC. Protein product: CASSPDRSSYEQYF.

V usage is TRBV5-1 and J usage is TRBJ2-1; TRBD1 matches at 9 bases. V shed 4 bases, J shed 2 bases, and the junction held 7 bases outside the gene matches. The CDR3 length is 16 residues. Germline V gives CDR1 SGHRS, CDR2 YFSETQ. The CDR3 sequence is CASSLPRDRAYNEQFF. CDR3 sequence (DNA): TGCGCCAGCAGCCTGCCCCGGGACAGGGCCTACAATGAGCAGTTCTTC. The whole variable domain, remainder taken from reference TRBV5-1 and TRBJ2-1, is KAGVTQTPRYLIKTRGQQVTLSCSPISGHRSVSWYQQTPGQGLQFLFEYFSETQRNKGNFPGRFSGRQFSNSRSEMNVSTLELGDSALYLCASSLPRDRAYNEQFFGPGTRLTVL.

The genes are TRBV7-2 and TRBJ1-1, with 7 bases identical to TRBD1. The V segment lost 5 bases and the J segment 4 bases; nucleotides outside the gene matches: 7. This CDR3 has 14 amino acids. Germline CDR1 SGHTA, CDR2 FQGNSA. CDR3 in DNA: TGTGCCAGCAGCATCGACAGGGCGGGCACTGAAGCTTTCTTT. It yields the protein CASSIDRAGTEAFF. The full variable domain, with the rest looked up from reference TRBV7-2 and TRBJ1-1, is GAGVSQSPSNKVTEKGKDVELRCDPISGHTALYWYRQSLGQGLEFLIYFQGNSAPDKSGLPSDRFSAERTGGSVSTLTIQRTQQEDSAVYLCASSIDRAGTEAFFGQGTRLTVV.

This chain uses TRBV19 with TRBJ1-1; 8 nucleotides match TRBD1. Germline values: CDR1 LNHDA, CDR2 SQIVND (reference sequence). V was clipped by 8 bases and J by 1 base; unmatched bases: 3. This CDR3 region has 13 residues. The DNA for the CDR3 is TGTGCCAGTGGGGACAGGTGGAACACTGAAGCTTTCTTT. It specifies CASGDRWNTEAFF.

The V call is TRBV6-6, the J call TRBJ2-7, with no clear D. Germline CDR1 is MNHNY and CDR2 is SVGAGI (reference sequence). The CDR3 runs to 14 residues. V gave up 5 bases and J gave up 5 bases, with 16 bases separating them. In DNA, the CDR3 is TGTGCCAGCAGTACTCGGAGCTCCAGCAACGAGCAGTACTTC. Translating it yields CASSTRSSSNEQYF.

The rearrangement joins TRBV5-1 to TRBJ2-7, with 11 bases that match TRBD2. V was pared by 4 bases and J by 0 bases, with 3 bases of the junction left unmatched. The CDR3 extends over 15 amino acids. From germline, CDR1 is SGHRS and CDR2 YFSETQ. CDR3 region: CASSEGLADSYEQYF. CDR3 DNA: TGCGCCAGCAGCGAGGGACTAGCGGACTCCTACGAGCAGTACTTC.

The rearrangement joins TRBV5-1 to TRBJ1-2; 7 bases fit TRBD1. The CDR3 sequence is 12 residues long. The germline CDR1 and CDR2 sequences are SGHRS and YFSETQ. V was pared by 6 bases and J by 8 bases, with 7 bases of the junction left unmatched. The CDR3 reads CASKDRETGYTF. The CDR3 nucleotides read TGCGCCAGCAAAGACAGGGAGACGGGCTACACCTTC.

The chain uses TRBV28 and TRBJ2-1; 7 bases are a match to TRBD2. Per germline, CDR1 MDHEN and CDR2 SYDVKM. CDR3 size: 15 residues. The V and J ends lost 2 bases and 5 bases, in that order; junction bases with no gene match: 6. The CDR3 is CASSLMGLNNNEQFF. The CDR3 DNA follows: TGTGCCAGCAGTTTAATGGGACTAAATAACAATGAGCAGTTCTTC.